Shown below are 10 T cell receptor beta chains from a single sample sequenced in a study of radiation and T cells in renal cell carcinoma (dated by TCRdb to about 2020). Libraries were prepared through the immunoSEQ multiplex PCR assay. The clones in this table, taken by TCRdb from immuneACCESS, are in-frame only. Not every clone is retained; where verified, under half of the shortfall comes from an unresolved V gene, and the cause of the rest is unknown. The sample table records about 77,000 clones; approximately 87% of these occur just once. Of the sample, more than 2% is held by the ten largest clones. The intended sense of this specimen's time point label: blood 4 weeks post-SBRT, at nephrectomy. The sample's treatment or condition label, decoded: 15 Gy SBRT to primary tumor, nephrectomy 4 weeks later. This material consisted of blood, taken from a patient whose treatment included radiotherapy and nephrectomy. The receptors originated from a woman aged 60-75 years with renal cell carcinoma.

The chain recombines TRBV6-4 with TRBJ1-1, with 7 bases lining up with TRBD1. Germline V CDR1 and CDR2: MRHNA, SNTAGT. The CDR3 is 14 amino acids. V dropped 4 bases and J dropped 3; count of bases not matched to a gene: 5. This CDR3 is CASSADRFDTEAFF. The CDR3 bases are TGTGCCAGCAGTGCGGACAGGTTTGACACTGAAGCTTTCTTT.

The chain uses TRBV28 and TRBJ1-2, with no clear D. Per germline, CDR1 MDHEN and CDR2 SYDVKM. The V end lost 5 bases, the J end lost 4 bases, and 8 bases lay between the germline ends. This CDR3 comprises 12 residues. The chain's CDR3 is CASSPRLYGYTF. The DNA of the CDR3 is TGTGCCAGCAGTCCCAGGCTCTATGGCTACACCTTC.

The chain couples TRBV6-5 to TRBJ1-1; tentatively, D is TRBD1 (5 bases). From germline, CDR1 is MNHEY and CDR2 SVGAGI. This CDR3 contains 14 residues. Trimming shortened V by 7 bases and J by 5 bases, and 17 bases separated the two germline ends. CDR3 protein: CASTLRQKWTEAFF. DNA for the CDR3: TGTGCCAGCACATTGAGACAGAAATGGACTGAAGCTTTCTTT.

Written as DNA, the CDR3 is TGTGCCAGCAGCCCCCGGACAGGGATCTATGAGCAGTTCTTC. Residues: CASSPRTGIYEQFF. The rearrangement links TRBV7-9 to TRBJ2-1; 8 bases are shared with TRBD1. The CDR3 covers 14 residues. The V segment lost 5 bases and the J segment 8 bases; nucleotides outside the gene matches: 8. Germline values: CDR1 SEHNR, CDR2 FQNEAQ (reference sequence).

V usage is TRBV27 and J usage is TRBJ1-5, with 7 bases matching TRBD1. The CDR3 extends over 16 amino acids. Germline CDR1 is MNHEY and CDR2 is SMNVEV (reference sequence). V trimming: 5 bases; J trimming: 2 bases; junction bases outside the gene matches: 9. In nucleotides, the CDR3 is TGTGCCAGCAGTCCCCGACAGGGCACGGGCAATCAGCCCCAGCATTTT. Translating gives CASSPRQGTGNQPQHF.

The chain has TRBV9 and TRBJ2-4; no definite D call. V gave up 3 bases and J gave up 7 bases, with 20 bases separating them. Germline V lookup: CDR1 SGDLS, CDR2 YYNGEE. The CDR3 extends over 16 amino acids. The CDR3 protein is CASSAQTPQTGNIQYF. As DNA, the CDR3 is TGTGCCAGCAGCGCACAAACACCCCAAACTGGTAACATTCAGTACTTC.

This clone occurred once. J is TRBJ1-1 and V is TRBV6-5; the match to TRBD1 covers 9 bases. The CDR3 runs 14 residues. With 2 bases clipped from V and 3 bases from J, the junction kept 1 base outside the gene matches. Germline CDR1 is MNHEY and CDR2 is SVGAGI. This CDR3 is CASSYGTGHTEAFF. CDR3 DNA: TGTGCCAGCAGTTACGGGACAGGGCACACTGAAGCTTTCTTT.

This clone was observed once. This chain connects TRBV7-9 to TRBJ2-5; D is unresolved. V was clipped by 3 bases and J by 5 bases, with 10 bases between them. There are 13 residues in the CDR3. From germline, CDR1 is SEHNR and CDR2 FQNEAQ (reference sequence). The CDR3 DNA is TGTGCCAGCAGCTTTTTAGAGCTTGAGACCCAGTACTTC. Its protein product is CASSFLELETQYF.

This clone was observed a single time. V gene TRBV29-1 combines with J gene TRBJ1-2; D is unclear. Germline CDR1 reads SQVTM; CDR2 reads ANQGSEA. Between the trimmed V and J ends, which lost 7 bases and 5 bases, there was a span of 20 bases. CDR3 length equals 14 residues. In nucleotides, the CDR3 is TGCAGCGCCAGAAGGACGGCCCAGTCTTATGGCTACACCTTC. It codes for CSARRTAQSYGYTF. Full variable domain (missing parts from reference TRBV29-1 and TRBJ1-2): SAVISQKPSRDICQRGTSLTIQCQVDSQVTMMFWYRQQPGQSLTLIATANQGSEATYESGFVIDKFPISRPNLTFSTLTVSNMSPEDSSIYLCSARRTAQSYGYTFGSGTRLTVV.

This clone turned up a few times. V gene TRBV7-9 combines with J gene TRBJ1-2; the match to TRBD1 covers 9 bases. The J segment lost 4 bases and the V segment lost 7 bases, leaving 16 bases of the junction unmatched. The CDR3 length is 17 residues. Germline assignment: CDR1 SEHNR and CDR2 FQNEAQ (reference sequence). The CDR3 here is CASTAFGTGITVYGYTF. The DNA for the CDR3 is TGTGCCAGCACAGCTTTTGGGACAGGGATAACGGTCTATGGCTACACCTTC.